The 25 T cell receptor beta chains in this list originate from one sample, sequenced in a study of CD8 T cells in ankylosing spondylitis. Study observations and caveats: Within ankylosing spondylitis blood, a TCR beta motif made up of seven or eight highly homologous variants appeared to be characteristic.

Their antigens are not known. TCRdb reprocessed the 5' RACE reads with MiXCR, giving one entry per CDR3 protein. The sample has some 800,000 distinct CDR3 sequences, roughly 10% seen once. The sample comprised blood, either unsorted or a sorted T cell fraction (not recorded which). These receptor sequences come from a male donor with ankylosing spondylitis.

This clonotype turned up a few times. The CDR3 nucleotides are TGCGCCAGCAGCTTGGACCAGGGTCAATACTTC. It yields the protein CASSLDQGQYF. The chain employs TRBV5-1 and TRBJ2-5, with a weak D call TRBD1 (5 bases). Trimming left V 0 bases short and J 14 bases short, with 11 bases between. Germline CDR1 and CDR2: SGHRS and YFSETQ. This CDR3 spans 11 amino acids.

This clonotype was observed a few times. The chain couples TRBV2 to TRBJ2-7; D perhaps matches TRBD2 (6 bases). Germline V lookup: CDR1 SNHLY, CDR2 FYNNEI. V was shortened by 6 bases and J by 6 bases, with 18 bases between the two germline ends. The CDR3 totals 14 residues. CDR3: CASRSGTFYAEQYF. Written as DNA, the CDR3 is TGTGCCAGCAGATCCGGGACTTTCTACGCCGAGCAGTACTTC.

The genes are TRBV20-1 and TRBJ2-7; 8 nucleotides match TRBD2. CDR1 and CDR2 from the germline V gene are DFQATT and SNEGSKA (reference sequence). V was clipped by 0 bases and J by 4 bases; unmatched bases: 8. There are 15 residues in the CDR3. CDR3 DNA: TGCAGTGCTAGAGAAGACGGGAGGGCCCGATACGAGCAGTACTTC. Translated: CSAREDGRARYEQYF.

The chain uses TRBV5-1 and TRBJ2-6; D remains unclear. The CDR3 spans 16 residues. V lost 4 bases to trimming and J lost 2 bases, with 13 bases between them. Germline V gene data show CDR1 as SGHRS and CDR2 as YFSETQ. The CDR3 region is CASSASVMAGANVLTF. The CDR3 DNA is TGCGCCAGCAGCGCCTCGGTTATGGCTGGGGCCAACGTCCTGACTTTC.

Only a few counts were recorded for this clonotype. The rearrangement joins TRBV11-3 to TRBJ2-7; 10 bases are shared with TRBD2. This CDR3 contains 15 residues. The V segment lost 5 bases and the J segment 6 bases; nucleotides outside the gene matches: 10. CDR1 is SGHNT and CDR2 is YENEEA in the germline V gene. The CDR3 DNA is TGTGCCAGCAGCCCCGGGCTAGCGGGAGTCAGCGAGCAGTACTTC. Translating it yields CASSPGLAGVSEQYF.

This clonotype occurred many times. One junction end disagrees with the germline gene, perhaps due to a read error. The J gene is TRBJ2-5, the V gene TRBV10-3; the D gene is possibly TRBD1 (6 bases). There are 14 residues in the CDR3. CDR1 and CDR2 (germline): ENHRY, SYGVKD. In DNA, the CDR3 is TGTGCCATAAGTGGGGCCAGGGGTCGGGAGACCCAGTACTTC. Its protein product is CAISGARGRETQYF.

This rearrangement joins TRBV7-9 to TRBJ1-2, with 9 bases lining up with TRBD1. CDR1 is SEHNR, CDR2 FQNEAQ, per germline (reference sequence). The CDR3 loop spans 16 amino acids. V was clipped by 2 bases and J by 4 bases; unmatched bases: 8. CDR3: CASSLTGQGIAYGYTF. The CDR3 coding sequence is TGTGCCAGCAGCTTAACGGGACAGGGAATCGCCTATGGCTACACCTTC. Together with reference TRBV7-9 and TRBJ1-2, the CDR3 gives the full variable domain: DTGVSQNPRHKITKRGQNVTFRCDPISEHNRLYWYRQTLGQGPEFLTYFQNEAQLEKSRLLSDRFSAERPKGSFSTLEIQRTEQGDSAMYLCASSLTGQGIAYGYTFGSGTRLTVV.

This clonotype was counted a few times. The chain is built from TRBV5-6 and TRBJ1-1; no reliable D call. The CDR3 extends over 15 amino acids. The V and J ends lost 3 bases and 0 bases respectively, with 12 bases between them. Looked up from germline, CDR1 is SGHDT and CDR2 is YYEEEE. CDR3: CASSSLGPMNTEAFF. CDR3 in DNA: TGTGCCAGCAGCTCGCTTGGGCCCATGAACACTGAAGCTTTCTTT.

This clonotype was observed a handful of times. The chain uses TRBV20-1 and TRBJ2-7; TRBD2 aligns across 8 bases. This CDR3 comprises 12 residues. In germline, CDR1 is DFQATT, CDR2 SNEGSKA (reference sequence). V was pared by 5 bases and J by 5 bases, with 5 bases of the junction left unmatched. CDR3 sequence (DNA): TGCAGTGCTCGGCTGCGGGGGGACGAGCAGTACTTC. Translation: CSARLRGDEQYF.

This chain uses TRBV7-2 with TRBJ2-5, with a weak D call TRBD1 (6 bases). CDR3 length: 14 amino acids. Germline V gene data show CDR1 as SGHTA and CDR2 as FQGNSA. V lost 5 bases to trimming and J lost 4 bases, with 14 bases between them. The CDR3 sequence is CASSPSQGRETQYF. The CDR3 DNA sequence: TGTGCCAGCAGCCCATCCCAGGGGAGAGAGACCCAGTACTTC.

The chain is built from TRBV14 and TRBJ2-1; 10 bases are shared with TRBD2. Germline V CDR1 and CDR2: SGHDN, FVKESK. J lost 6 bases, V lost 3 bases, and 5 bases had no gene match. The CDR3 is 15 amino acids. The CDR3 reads CASSQVAGGSNEQFF. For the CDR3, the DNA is TGTGCCAGCAGCCAGGTAGCGGGAGGCTCCAATGAGCAGTTCTTC.

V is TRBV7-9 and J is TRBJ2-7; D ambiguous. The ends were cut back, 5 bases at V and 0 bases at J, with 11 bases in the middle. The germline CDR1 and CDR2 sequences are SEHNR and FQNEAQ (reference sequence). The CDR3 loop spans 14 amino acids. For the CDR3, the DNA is TGTGCCAGCAGCCAGACCCTCAGCTCCTACGAGCAGTACTTC. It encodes CASSQTLSSYEQYF.

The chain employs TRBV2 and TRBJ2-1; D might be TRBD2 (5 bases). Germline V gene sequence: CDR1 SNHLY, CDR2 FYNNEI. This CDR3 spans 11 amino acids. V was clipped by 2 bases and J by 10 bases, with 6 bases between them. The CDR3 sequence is CASSERLEQFF. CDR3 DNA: TGTGCCAGCAGTGAAAGACTAGAGCAGTTCTTC.

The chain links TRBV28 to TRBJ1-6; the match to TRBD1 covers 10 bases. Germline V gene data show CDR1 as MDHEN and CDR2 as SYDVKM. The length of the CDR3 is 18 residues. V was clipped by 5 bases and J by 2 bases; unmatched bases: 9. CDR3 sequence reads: CASSPSRQGATYNSPLHF. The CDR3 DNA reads TGTGCCAGCAGTCCTTCGAGACAGGGGGCGACCTATAATTCACCCCTCCACTTT.

The CDR3 DNA reads as TGTGCCAGCAGTTTATACACCGGGACAGGGAGCAATGAGCAGTTCTTC. Its protein is CASSLYTGTGSNEQFF. The chain carries TRBV27 and TRBJ2-1; 9 nucleotides align to TRBD1. Germline CDR1 is MNHEY and CDR2 is SMNVEV (reference sequence). V was clipped by 1 base and J by 6 bases; unmatched bases: 7. The CDR3 spans 16 residues.

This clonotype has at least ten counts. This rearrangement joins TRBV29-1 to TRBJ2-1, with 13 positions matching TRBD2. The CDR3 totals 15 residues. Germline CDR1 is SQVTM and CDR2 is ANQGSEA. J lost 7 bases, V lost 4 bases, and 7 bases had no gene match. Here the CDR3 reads CSVARWTSGSNEQFF. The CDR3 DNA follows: TGCAGCGTTGCAAGGTGGACTAGCGGGAGTAATGAGCAGTTCTTC.

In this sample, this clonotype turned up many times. The CDR3 loop is CASSLGTAPNYGYTF. CDR3 nucleotide sequence: TGCGCCAGCAGCTTGGGGACAGCACCTAACTATGGCTACACCTTC. V usage is TRBV5-1 and J usage is TRBJ1-2, with D possibly matching TRBD1 (6 bases). Germline V gene lookup returns CDR1 SGHRS and CDR2 YFSETQ. V lost 0 bases and J 0 bases, leaving 9 bases between the germline ends. CDR3 size: 15 residues. The full variable domain, with the rest looked up from reference TRBV5-1 and TRBJ1-2, is KAGVTQTPRYLIKTRGQQVTLSCSPISGHRSVSWYQQTPGQGLQFLFEYFSETQRNKGNFPGRFSGRQFSNSRSEMNVSTLELGDSALYLCASSLGTAPNYGYTFGSGTRLTVV.

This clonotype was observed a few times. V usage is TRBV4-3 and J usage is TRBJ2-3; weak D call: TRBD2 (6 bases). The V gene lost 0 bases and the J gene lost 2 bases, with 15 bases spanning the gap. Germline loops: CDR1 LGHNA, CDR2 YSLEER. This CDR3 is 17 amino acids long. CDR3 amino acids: CASSQDPHGGNTDTQYF. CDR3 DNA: TGCGCCAGCAGCCAAGACCCCCATGGGGGGAACACAGATACGCAGTATTTT.

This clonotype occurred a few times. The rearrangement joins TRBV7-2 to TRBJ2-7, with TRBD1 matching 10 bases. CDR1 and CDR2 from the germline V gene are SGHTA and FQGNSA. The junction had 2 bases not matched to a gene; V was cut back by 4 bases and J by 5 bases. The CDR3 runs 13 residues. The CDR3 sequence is CASSSDRGDEQYF. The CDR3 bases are TGTGCCAGCAGCTCGGACAGGGGGGACGAGCAGTACTTC.

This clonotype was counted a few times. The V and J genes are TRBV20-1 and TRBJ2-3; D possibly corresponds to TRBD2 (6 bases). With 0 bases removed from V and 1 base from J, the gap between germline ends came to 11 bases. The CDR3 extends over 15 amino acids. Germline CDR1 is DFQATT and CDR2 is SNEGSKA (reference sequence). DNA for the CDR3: TGCAGTGCTAGAGATGGAGGAGGGGGCACAGATACGCAGTATTTT. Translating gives CSARDGGGGTDTQYF.

CDR3 residues: CASSRRDISSYEQYF. CDR3 in DNA: TGTGCCAGCAGCCGACGGGACATCAGCTCCTACGAGCAGTACTTC. V is TRBV3-1 and J is TRBJ2-7, with a weak D call TRBD1 (6 bases). The CDR3 is 15 amino acids. V was cut by 4 bases and J by 0 bases, with 13 bases left in between. Per germline, CDR1 LGHDT and CDR2 YNNKEL (reference sequence).

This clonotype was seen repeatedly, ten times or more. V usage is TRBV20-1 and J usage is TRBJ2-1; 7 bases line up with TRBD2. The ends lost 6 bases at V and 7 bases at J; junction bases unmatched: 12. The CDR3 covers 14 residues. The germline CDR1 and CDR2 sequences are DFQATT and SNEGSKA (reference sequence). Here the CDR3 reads CSAPLAVMENEQFF. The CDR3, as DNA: TGCAGTGCCCCGCTAGCGGTCATGGAGAATGAGCAGTTCTTC.

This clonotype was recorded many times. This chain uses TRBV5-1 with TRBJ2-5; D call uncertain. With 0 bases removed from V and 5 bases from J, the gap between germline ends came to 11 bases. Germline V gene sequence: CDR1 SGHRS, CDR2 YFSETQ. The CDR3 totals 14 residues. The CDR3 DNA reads TGCGCCAGCAGCTTGGTGACGGAAGGGGAGACCCAGTACTTC. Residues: CASSLVTEGETQYF.

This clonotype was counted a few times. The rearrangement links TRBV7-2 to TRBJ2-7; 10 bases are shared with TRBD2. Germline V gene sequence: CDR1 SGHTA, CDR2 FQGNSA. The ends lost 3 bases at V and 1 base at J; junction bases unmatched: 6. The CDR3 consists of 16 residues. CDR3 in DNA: TGTGCCAGCAGCTTTGGGCTAGCGGGAGAGTCCTACGAGCAGTACTTC. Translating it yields CASSFGLAGESYEQYF.

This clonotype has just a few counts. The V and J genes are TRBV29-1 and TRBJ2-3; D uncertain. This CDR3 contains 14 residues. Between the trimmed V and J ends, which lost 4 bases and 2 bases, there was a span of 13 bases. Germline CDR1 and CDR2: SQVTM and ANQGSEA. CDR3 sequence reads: CSVARSHPTDTQYF. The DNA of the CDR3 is TGCAGCGTTGCCAGGTCCCACCCCACAGATACGCAGTATTTT.